These 23 T cell receptor beta chains originate from one sample sequenced in a study of cytomegalovirus exposure and HLA in healthy donors. PCR employed 60 Vbeta and 13 Jbeta primers. Clones were read by immunoSEQ multiplex PCR, and TCRdb kept only the in-frame ones, dropping some. The table includes 250,000 to 350,000 clones, 75% to 90% detected once. Sequenced: PBMCs. Source of these receptors: a girl between 2 and 10 years old in good health and CMV-seronegative.

The rearrangement uses TRBV5-4 and TRBJ2-7; TRBD2 matches 7 bases. The CDR3 length is 16 residues. The germline CDR1 and CDR2 sequences are SGHNT and YYREEE (reference sequence). Trimming cost V 4 bases and J 2 bases; bases outside gene matches: 12. CDR3: CASSQYGGSSPYEQYF. The CDR3 region has the DNA TGTGCCAGCAGCCAGTACGGGGGGAGTTCCCCCTACGAGCAGTACTTC.

The J gene is TRBJ2-7, the V gene TRBV30; 7 bases line up with TRBD2. The J segment lost 3 bases and the V segment lost 6 bases, leaving 20 bases of the junction unmatched. The CDR3 has 17 residues. Germline CDR1 is GTSNPN and CDR2 is SVGIG (reference sequence). CDR3 protein: CACLLWTSGSGNYEQYF. For the CDR3, the DNA is TGTGCCTGCCTCTTATGGACGAGTGGCAGCGGGAACTACGAGCAGTACTTC. Full variable domain (missing parts from reference TRBV30 and TRBJ2-7): SQTIHQWPATLVQPVGSPLSLECTVEGTSNPNLYWYRQAAGRGLQLLFYSVGIGQISSEVPQNLSASRPQDRQFILSSKKLLLSDSGFYLCACLLWTSGSGNYEQYFGPGTRLTVT.

This chain links TRBV6-1 with TRBJ2-7, with a tentative D call TRBD1 (6 bases). This CDR3 is 16 amino acids long. Trimming cost V 3 bases and J 2 bases, with 17 bases left between them. The V gene's germline CDR1 is MNHNS and CDR2 SASEGT. CDR3 in amino acids: CASSEILEGGPYEQYF. The CDR3 bases are TGTGCCAGCAGTGAGATCCTGGAAGGGGGACCCTACGAGCAGTACTTC.

The J gene is TRBJ2-5, the V gene TRBV7-6, with 9 nucleotides matching TRBD1. Near its end, the DNA agrees better with TRBJ2-7, so the J call may be wrong. Germline loops: CDR1 SGHVS, CDR2 FNYEAQ. The CDR3 runs to 15 residues. CDR3 in DNA: TGTGCCAGCAGCTTAGAGACAGGGGGATCCTACGAGCAGTACTTC. Protein product: CASSLETGGSYEQYF.

The chain is built from TRBV27 and TRBJ2-2; 10 bases are a match to TRBD1. V shed 2 bases and J 7 bases; nucleotides not matched to a gene: 10. This CDR3 comprises 17 residues. From germline, CDR1 is MNHEY and CDR2 SMNVEV (reference sequence). The CDR3 region has the DNA TGTGCCAGCAGTTTAGGATACCGGGACAGGGGTGTCGGGGAGCTGTTTTTT. Its translation is CASSLGYRDRGVGELFF.

The chain recombines TRBV13 with TRBJ2-7; possible D gene TRBD2, 5 bases. The CDR3 runs 15 residues. The V gene lost 2 bases and the J gene lost 8 bases, with 19 bases spanning the gap. The germline gives CDR1 PRHDT, CDR2 FYEKMQ (reference sequence). CDR3 region: CASSLNGRGGLKQYF. The CDR3 DNA is TGTGCCAGCAGCTTAAATGGCAGAGGCGGGCTGAAGCAGTACTTC.

This chain links TRBV7-2 with TRBJ2-7; D possibly corresponds to TRBD1 (5 bases). V gave up 5 bases and J gave up 3 bases, with 14 bases separating them. Germline-derived CDR1 and CDR2 are SGHTA and FQGNSA. The CDR3 sequence is 14 residues long. CDR3 in amino acids: CASSTRVLGYEQYF. The CDR3 nucleotides read TGTGCCAGCAGCACCAGGGTTCTTGGCTACGAGCAGTACTTC.

This clone was seen a handful of times. The gene calls are TRBV6-5 and TRBJ2-4; 8 positions match TRBD1. The length of the CDR3 is 14 residues. Germline V gene sequence: CDR1 MNHEY, CDR2 SVGAGI. The trim removed 6 bases at V and 4 bases at J, leaving 5 bases unmatched. CDR3 DNA: TGTGCCAGCAGGAACAGGGGGACGAAAAACATTCAGTACTTC. It specifies CASRNRGTKNIQYF.

The CDR3 spells CASSSTTSGRPWETQYF. CDR3 DNA sequence: TGCGCCAGCAGCTCGACGACTAGCGGGAGGCCCTGGGAGACCCAGTACTTC. The chain employs TRBV5-1 and TRBJ2-5; 13 nucleotides line up with TRBD2. The CDR3 runs to 17 residues. V was clipped by 3 bases and J by 5 bases; unmatched bases: 10. The germline gives CDR1 SGHRS, CDR2 YFSETQ.

This clone was found once. The V and J genes are TRBV21-1 and TRBJ2-5; the D call TRBD2 from the table was never checked on the DNA. TRBV21-1 is recorded as a pseudogene. The CDR3 runs 15 residues. CDR3 region: CASTPRGLAGETQYF. The DNA of the CDR3 is TGTGCCAGCACCCCAAGAGGACTAGCGGGAGAGACCCAGTACTTC.

The J gene is TRBJ2-3, the V gene TRBV7-2; the D is unclear. Trimming shortened V by 0 bases and J by 4 bases, and 8 bases separated the two germline ends. CDR1 is SGHTA and CDR2 is FQGNSA in the germline V gene. The CDR3 sequence is 14 residues long. CDR3 nucleotide sequence: TGTGCCAGCAGCTTAGCGCCGGGTTCAGATACGCAGTATTTT. Translation gives CASSLAPGSDTQYF. The entire variable domain, with the rest obtained from reference TRBV7-2 and TRBJ2-3, is as follows: GAGVSQSPSNKVTEKGKDVELRCDPISGHTALYWYRQSLGQGLEFLIYFQGNSAPDKSGLPSDRFSAERTGGSVSTLTIQRTQQEDSAVYLCASSLAPGSDTQYFGPGTRLTVL.

The genes are TRBV6-1 and TRBJ1-1; D possibly corresponds to TRBD1 (5 bases). Between the trimmed V and J ends, which lost 3 bases and 7 bases, there was a span of 12 bases. CDR1 and CDR2 (germline): MNHNS, SASEGT. CDR3 length equals 13 residues. The CDR3 region is CASSEFQGFEAFF. CDR3 nucleotide sequence: TGTGCCAGCAGTGAGTTTCAGGGATTTGAAGCTTTCTTT.

This chain uses TRBV7-3 with TRBJ2-5; 10 bases are a match to TRBD2. From germline, CDR1 is SGHTA and CDR2 FQGTGA. The CDR3 spans 17 residues. J gave up 6 bases and V 2 bases, and 12 bases lay outside the gene matches. The CDR3 is CASSLSRTSGAVKTQYF. The CDR3 DNA reads as TGTGCCAGCAGCTTATCCCGGACTAGCGGTGCCGTAAAGACCCAGTACTTC. The full variable domain, with the rest looked up from reference TRBV7-3 and TRBJ2-5, is GAGVSQTPSNKVTEKGKYVELRCDPISGHTALYWYRQSLGQGPEFLIYFQGTGAADDSGLPNDRFFAVRPEGSVSTLKIQRTERGDSAVYLCASSLSRTSGAVKTQYFGPGTRLLVL.

The chain uses TRBV19 and TRBJ2-7, with TRBD1 matching 9 bases. There are 13 residues in the CDR3. Germline CDR1 reads LNHDA; CDR2 reads SQIVND (reference sequence). The V and J ends lost 3 bases and 7 bases, in that order; junction bases with no gene match: 4. Written as DNA, the CDR3 is TGTGCCAGTAGTATTCAGACAGGGGGAGAGCAGTACTTC. Its translation: CASSIQTGGEQYF.

This rearrangement joins TRBV5-6 to TRBJ2-3; D perhaps matches TRBD1 (6 bases). V was clipped by 0 bases and J by 7 bases, with 15 bases between them. The CDR3 has 15 amino acids. CDR1 and CDR2 (germline): SGHDT, YYEEEE. CDR3 sequence: CASSLDRVLMNTQYF. The CDR3 region has the DNA TGTGCCAGCAGCTTGGACAGGGTATTAATGAATACGCAGTATTTT. The variable domain in full, completed from reference TRBV5-6 and TRBJ2-3, reads DAGVTQSPTHLIKTRGQQVTLRCSPKSGHDTVSWYQQALGQGPQFIFQYYEEEERQRGNFPDRFSGHQFPNYSSELNVNALLLGDSALYLCASSLDRVLMNTQYFGPGTRLTVL.

The chain couples TRBV9 to TRBJ2-1; possibly TRBD1 for D (6 bases). CDR3 length: 16 residues. V was pared by 4 bases and J by 1 base, with 15 bases between. Germline V CDR1 and CDR2: SGDLS, YYNGEE. CDR3 residues: CASSLSLRGSYNEQFF. In DNA form, the CDR3 reads TGTGCCAGCAGCTTAAGTTTAAGGGGGTCCTACAATGAGCAGTTCTTC. Complete variable domain (other parts from reference TRBV9 and TRBJ2-1): DSGVTQTPKHLITATGQRVTLRCSPRSGDLSVYWYQQSLDQGLQFLIQYYNGEERAKGNILERFSAQQFPDLHSELNLSSLELGDSALYFCASSLSLRGSYNEQFFGPGTRLTVL.

The V call is TRBV19, the J call TRBJ1-1; weak D call: TRBD1 (5 bases). The CDR3 is made up of 17 amino acids. Germline-derived CDR1 and CDR2 are LNHDA and SQIVND (reference sequence). The V end was cut by 5 bases, the J end by 5 bases, with 24 bases between. CDR3 nucleotides: TGTGCCAGTAGTGCTGTCGGCAGGGTAAGGCTGGGAACTGAAGCTTTCTTT. It codes for CASSAVGRVRLGTEAFF.

The V call is TRBV4-1, the J call TRBJ2-1; 7 bases are shared with TRBD2. The CDR3 extends over 14 amino acids. Trimming took 0 bases from V and 13 from J; bases not matched to a gene: 9. Germline V gene data show CDR1 as MGHRA and CDR2 as YSYEKL. The CDR3, as DNA: TGCGCCAGCAGCCAAGAACAGGCCACTAGCGAACAGTTCTTC. Translation: CASSQEQATSEQFF.

The chain uses TRBV10-3 and TRBJ1-6; possible D gene TRBD1, 6 bases. Deletions cut 2 bases from V and 6 bases from J, with 8 bases between. CDR1 ENHRY and CDR2 SYGVKD come from the germline V gene. The CDR3 loop spans 14 amino acids. The chain's CDR3 is CAISETGSNSPLHF. The DNA of the CDR3 is TGTGCCATCAGTGAGACAGGGAGTAATTCACCCCTCCACTTT.

This chain links TRBV5-4 with TRBJ2-5, with TRBD1 identical over 12 bases. V lost 0 bases to trimming and J lost 4 bases; unmatched junction nucleotides: 7. The length of the CDR3 is 17 residues. Looked up from germline, CDR1 is SGHNT and CDR2 is YYREEE (reference sequence). The CDR3 DNA reads TGTGCCAGCAGCTTGGATGTCGGGACAGGGGGCAGAGAGACCCAGTACTTC. Residues: CASSLDVGTGGRETQYF.

This clone was counted only a few times. The J gene is TRBJ1-2, the V gene TRBV28; 8 bases map to TRBD1. Germline assignment: CDR1 MDHEN and CDR2 SYDVKM. The CDR3 consists of 17 residues. With 4 bases clipped from V and 6 bases from J, the junction kept 16 bases outside the gene matches. This CDR3 is CASSSLHRTPGQDGYTF. In DNA, the CDR3 is TGTGCCAGCAGTTCCCTTCACCGAACACCGGGACAGGATGGCTACACCTTC.

This clone was detected a few times. V is TRBV19 and J is TRBJ2-7, with 12 bases that match TRBD2. Per germline, CDR1 LNHDA and CDR2 SQIVND (reference sequence). The CDR3 loop spans 17 amino acids. The J segment lost 5 bases and the V segment lost 7 bases, leaving 15 bases of the junction unmatched. The CDR3 DNA reads TGTGCCAGTACTCCTTCCGCCGGGACTAGCGGGTCCCACGAGCAGTACTTC. Residues: CASTPSAGTSGSHEQYF. Drawing the rest from reference TRBV19 and TRBJ2-7, the complete variable domain is DGGITQSPKYLFRKEGQNVTLSCEQNLNHDAMYWYRQDPGQGLRLIYYSQIVNDFQKGDIAEGYSVSREKKESFPLTVTSAQKNPTAFYLCASTPSAGTSGSHEQYFGPGTRLTVT.

The gene calls are TRBV28 and TRBJ1-4; D uncertain. Per germline, CDR1 MDHEN and CDR2 SYDVKM. This CDR3 has 14 residues. Trimming left V 5 bases short and J 3 bases short, with 10 bases between. The CDR3 is CASSLHSPNEKLFF. Here the CDR3 DNA reads TGTGCCAGCAGTCTACACAGCCCTAATGAAAAACTGTTTTTT.